One sample yielded the 29 T cell receptor beta chains listed below, sequenced in a study of T cell repertoires and HLA-DP antigens. Clones were read by immunoSEQ multiplex PCR, and TCRdb kept only the in-frame ones, dropping some. The sample contains fewer than 95,000 clones, 86% of which appear only once. Their recognized antigens are unknown. Sequencing was performed on CD4+ T cells from PBMCs. The receptors come from a man in his forties or fifties in good health and CMV-seronegative.

The gene calls are TRBV7-8 and TRBJ1-2; D possibly corresponds to TRBD1 (5 bases). The CDR3 extends over 13 amino acids. Per the germline V gene, CDR1 is SGHVS and CDR2 is FQNEAQ. Deletions cut 3 bases from V and 5 bases from J, with 10 bases between. The CDR3 DNA sequence: TGTGCCAGCAGCTTGAGGGGACGATATGGCTACACCTTC. It yields the protein CASSLRGRYGYTF.

There are a few counts of this clone. The CDR3 region is CASSPSQGVGYTF. Here the CDR3 DNA reads TGTGCCAGCAGCCCGTCACAGGGAGTGGGCTACACCTTC. V usage is TRBV7-6 and J usage is TRBJ1-2, with D possibly TRBD1 on 6 matching bases. Germline V lookup: CDR1 SGHVS, CDR2 FNYEAQ. The CDR3 length is 13 residues. V was trimmed by 5 bases and J by 8 bases, leaving 15 bases between them. Complete variable domain (other parts from reference TRBV7-6 and TRBJ1-2): GAGVSQSPRYKVTKRGQDVALRCDPISGHVSLYWYRQALGQGPEFLTYFNYEAQQDKSGLPNDRFSAERPEGSISTLTIQRTEQRDSAMYRCASSPSQGVGYTFGSGTRLTVV.

The V call is TRBV6-6, the J call TRBJ2-2, with D unresolved. Germline V CDR1 and CDR2: MNHNY, SVGAGI (reference sequence). There are 12 residues in the CDR3. The V and J ends lost 5 bases and 7 bases respectively, with 8 bases between them. CDR3 region: CASSLNGGELFF. The DNA of the CDR3 is TGTGCCAGCAGTCTAAACGGCGGGGAGCTGTTTTTT.

The chain couples TRBV29-1 to TRBJ2-5, with 9 nucleotides matching TRBD2. The CDR3 has 19 amino acids. Germline trimming cut 4 bases from V and 4 bases from J; bases unmatched to any gene: 22. Germline CDR1 is SQVTM and CDR2 is ANQGSEA. The CDR3 here is CSVVGRGDLAGEGRETQYF. CDR3 DNA sequence: TGCAGCGTTGTGGGCAGGGGGGATTTAGCGGGAGAGGGGCGAGAGACCCAGTACTTC.

The chain joins TRBV18 to TRBJ2-5; 13 bases line up with TRBD2. Germline V gene sequence: CDR1 KGHSH, CDR2 LQKENI. This CDR3 spans 16 amino acids. J gave up 2 bases and V 2 bases, and 2 bases lay outside the gene matches. As DNA, the CDR3 is TGTGCCAGCTCACCAGAACTAGCGGGGGGGCAAGAGACCCAGTACTTC. Its translation is CASSPELAGGQETQYF.

The chain recombines TRBV28 with TRBJ2-7; D is uncertain. With 2 bases removed from V and 1 base from J, the gap between germline ends came to 9 bases. Germline CDR1 is MDHEN and CDR2 is SYDVKM. The CDR3 totals 14 residues. This CDR3 reads CASSLPAQSYEQYF. The CDR3 nucleotides read TGTGCCAGCAGTTTACCCGCACAATCCTACGAGCAGTACTTC. Looking up the rest from reference TRBV28 and TRBJ2-7 gives the full variable domain: DVKVTQSSRYLVKRTGEKVFLECVQDMDHENMFWYRQDPGLGLRLIYFSYDVKMKEKGDIPEGYSVSREKKERFSLILESASTNQTSMYLCASSLPAQSYEQYFGPGTRLTVT.

The chain employs TRBV19 and TRBJ2-7, with D unresolved. The CDR3 extends over 11 amino acids. CDR1 is LNHDA, CDR2 SQIVND, per germline (reference sequence). V gave up 4 bases and J gave up 3 bases, with 4 bases separating them. The CDR3 spells CASSNLYEQYF. The CDR3 nucleotides are TGTGCCAGTAGTAACCTCTACGAGCAGTACTTC.

This chain connects TRBV20-1 to TRBJ1-1; weak D call: TRBD1 (5 bases). Germline assignment: CDR1 DFQATT and CDR2 SNEGSKA (reference sequence). The CDR3 is 11 amino acids. The CDR3 reads CSLGGSTEAFF. In DNA, the CDR3 is TGCAGCCTGGGGGGTAGCACTGAAGCTTTCTTT.

The V and J genes are TRBV11-2 and TRBJ2-3; 11 nucleotides line up with TRBD2. CDR1 is SGHAT and CDR2 is FQNNGV in the germline V gene. V shed 10 bases and J 5 bases; nucleotides not matched to a gene: 14. The CDR3 is 16 amino acids. This chain's CDR3 is CATKEGSGGAVDTQYF. Written as DNA, the CDR3 is TGTGCCACCAAAGAGGGTAGCGGGGGGGCCGTAGATACGCAGTATTTT.

The CDR3 region is CASRPSANEQFF. The CDR3 nucleotides are TGTGCCAGCAGACCTAGCGCCAATGAGCAGTTCTTC. The chain uses TRBV6-1 and TRBJ2-1; a possible D gene is TRBD2 (6 bases). The V end lost 6 bases, the J end lost 6 bases, and 9 bases lay between the germline ends. Looked up from germline, CDR1 is MNHNS and CDR2 is SASEGT. CDR3 length: 12 residues.

This clone occurred once. The chain carries TRBV5-5 and TRBJ2-7, with 7 nucleotides matching TRBD2. V lost 3 bases to trimming and J lost 1 base; unmatched junction nucleotides: 10. The CDR3 contains 16 residues. Germline loops: CDR1 SGHKS, CDR2 YYEKEE (reference sequence). Here the CDR3 reads CASSSLLAEYSYEQYF. As DNA, the CDR3 is TGTGCCAGCAGCTCCCTCCTAGCGGAGTATTCCTACGAGCAGTACTTC.

This clone occurred a few times. The chain is built from TRBV7-9 and TRBJ1-2; D might be TRBD1 (6 bases). CDR3 length: 18 residues. The V end was cut by 5 bases, the J end by 8 bases, with 30 bases between. Looked up from germline, CDR1 is SEHNR and CDR2 is FQNEAQ (reference sequence). This CDR3 is CASSLTTRLQGPLRGYTF. The CDR3 DNA reads TGTGCCAGCAGCCTGACTACTCGATTACAGGGCCCACTACGGGGCTACACCTTC.

The chain joins TRBV4-3 to TRBJ2-2; D unresolved. The CDR3 loop spans 18 amino acids. Germline loops: CDR1 LGHNA, CDR2 YSLEER. V lost 0 bases and J lost 3, with 17 bases in between. The CDR3 nucleotides are TGCGCCAGCAGCCAAGAACGGCAAACCCAAATTTACACCGGGGAGCTGTTTTTT. As protein: CASSQERQTQIYTGELFF.

The rearrangement joins TRBV7-9 to TRBJ2-7, with 9 bases that match TRBD2. The CDR3 has 13 amino acids. V gave up 8 bases and J gave up 2 bases; unmatched junction bases: 4. CDR1 is SEHNR and CDR2 is FQNEAQ in the germline V gene (reference sequence). CDR3 DNA sequence: TGTGCCAGCTCAGCTAGCGGGGCCTACGAGCAGTACTTC. This codes for CASSASGAYEQYF.

Remarks on this clone: The germline gene is not matched at one end of the junction; a read error may be the cause. The rearrangement links TRBV29-1 to TRBJ2-1; 14 bases align to TRBD2. The length of the CDR3 is 14 residues. Germline V CDR1 and CDR2: SQVTM, ANQGSEA. CDR3 nucleotides: TGCAGCGTCGAAGGGACTAGCGGGAGTAATGAGCAGTTCTTC. This sequence encodes CSVEGTSGSNEQFF.

The J gene is TRBJ2-3, the V gene TRBV7-2; 10 positions agree with TRBD2. V lost 5 bases and J lost 4; bases outside the gene matches: 6. CDR3 length: 15 amino acids. The germline CDR1 and CDR2 sequences are SGHTA and FQGNSA. CDR3 sequence reads: CASSPQRGGADTQYF. The CDR3 bases are TGTGCCAGCAGCCCCCAGCGGGGGGGCGCAGATACGCAGTATTTT.

Written as DNA, the CDR3 is TGTGCCAGCAGTGAATGGAGCTCCTACAATGAGCAGTTCTTC. Protein product: CASSEWSSYNEQFF. The rearrangement joins TRBV2 to TRBJ2-1; D is unclear. V lost 2 bases and J 0 bases, leaving 5 bases between the germline ends. The germline V gene encodes CDR1 SNHLY and CDR2 FYNNEI. The length of the CDR3 is 14 residues.

Turning to this clone: Other nucleotide sequences from this sample produce the same CDR3. The chain has TRBV5-4 and TRBJ2-5, with TRBD2 matching 15 bases. The germline gives CDR1 SGHNT, CDR2 YYREEE (reference sequence). CDR3 length equals 15 residues. With 3 bases clipped from V and 5 bases from J, the junction kept 2 bases outside the gene matches. In DNA form, the CDR3 reads TGTGCCAGCAGCTCGGGACTAGCGGGAGGCGAGACCCAGTACTTC. Its protein is CASSSGLAGGETQYF.

This clone was seen a single time. The chain employs TRBV7-6 and TRBJ1-5; maybe TRBD1 (6 bases). V gave up 11 bases and J gave up 3 bases, with 23 bases separating them. The CDR3 is 16 residues long. Germline CDR1 SGHVS, CDR2 FNYEAQ. The CDR3 DNA reads TGTGCCTCTCCGAGCAGGGTGACAGGAGACAATCAGCCCCAGCATTTT. The encoded protein is CASPSRVTGDNQPQHF.

This rearrangement joins TRBV11-2 to TRBJ2-1; 7 nucleotides align to TRBD1. The CDR3 extends over 12 amino acids. With 5 bases clipped from V and 10 bases from J, the junction kept 5 bases outside the gene matches. The germline gives CDR1 SGHAT, CDR2 FQNNGV. Here the CDR3 reads CASSRGGGEQFF. The DNA of the CDR3 is TGTGCCAGCAGCCGAGGGGGCGGAGAGCAGTTCTTC.

This chain joins TRBV28 and TRBJ1-3; D is perhaps TRBD1 (5 bases). The CDR3 loop spans 14 amino acids. Between the trimmed V and J ends, which lost 2 bases and 4 bases, there was a span of 9 bases. Germline V gives CDR1 MDHEN, CDR2 SYDVKM. CDR3 loop: CASSLVGTGNTIYF. As DNA, the CDR3 is TGTGCCAGCAGTTTAGTAGGGACCGGAAACACCATATATTTT.

The chain has TRBV5-1 and TRBJ2-7; the match to TRBD1 covers 12 bases. CDR3 length equals 16 residues. Germline CDR1 is SGHRS and CDR2 is YFSETQ. J lost 4 bases, V lost 4 bases, and 9 bases had no gene match. This chain's CDR3 is CASSLSGTGGQYEQYF. CDR3 nucleotide sequence: TGCGCCAGCAGCCTGTCCGGGACAGGGGGCCAGTACGAGCAGTACTTC.

The chain combines TRBV5-1 with TRBJ1-1; weak D call: TRBD1 (6 bases). The CDR3 is 15 amino acids. V lost 2 bases to trimming and J lost 1 base, with 12 bases between them. Germline V gives CDR1 SGHRS, CDR2 YFSETQ. CDR3 protein: CASSLSTGTNTEAFF. The CDR3 DNA sequence: TGCGCCAGCAGCTTAAGTACAGGGACGAACACTGAAGCTTTCTTT.

The rearrangement links TRBV5-5 to TRBJ2-5; TRBD1 agrees at 7 bases. CDR3 length equals 16 residues. The germline V gene encodes CDR1 SGHKS and CDR2 YYEKEE (reference sequence). V lost 1 base, J lost 5 bases, and 11 bases stayed unmatched. CDR3 loop: CASSLSLGGVWETQYF. CDR3 coding DNA: TGTGCCAGCAGCTTGTCTCTAGGGGGCGTCTGGGAGACCCAGTACTTC.

This clone was seen only a few times. The chain has TRBV5-5 and TRBJ2-2, with TRBD1 matching 8 bases. Unmatched junction bases numbered 6, after V lost 5 bases and J lost 6 bases. The CDR3 totals 14 residues. Germline values: CDR1 SGHKS, CDR2 YYEKEE (reference sequence). This CDR3 reads CASRTRGQSGELFF. The CDR3, as DNA: TGTGCCAGCAGGACCAGGGGGCAGTCCGGGGAGCTGTTTTTT.

The chain links TRBV9 to TRBJ2-5; no reliable D call. V was shortened by 0 bases and J by 5 bases, with 11 bases between the two germline ends. CDR3 length: 14 residues. Germline values: CDR1 SGDLS, CDR2 YYNGEE. The CDR3 DNA reads as TGTGCCAGCAGCGTAGATGGGGTCGGGGAGACCCAGTACTTC. Encoded protein: CASSVDGVGETQYF.

This chain joins TRBV6-4 and TRBJ1-2; 10 bases agree with TRBD1. Trimming took 3 bases from V and 6 from J; bases not matched to a gene: 1. Germline lookup yields CDR1 MRHNA and CDR2 SNTAGT. The CDR3 spans 13 residues. In DNA form, the CDR3 reads TGTGCCAGCAGTGAGGGGACAGGGGATGGCTACACCTTC. Its translation is CASSEGTGDGYTF.

Details on this clone: Within the sample, other DNA sequences also encode this same CDR3. The gene calls are TRBV6-6 and TRBJ1-1; D is uncertain. CDR1 and CDR2 (germline): MNHNY, SVGAGI (reference sequence). The CDR3 has 14 amino acids. Trimming removed 2 bases at V and 1 base at J, with 8 bases between. CDR3 loop: CASSYLGENTEAFF. CDR3 DNA: TGTGCCAGCAGTTACCTGGGAGAGAACACTGAAGCTTTCTTT.

This chain joins TRBV5-1 and TRBJ2-3, with D possibly being TRBD1 (5 bases). The CDR3 totals 12 residues. V lost 2 bases and J 5 bases, leaving 6 bases between the germline ends. CDR1 and CDR2 (germline): SGHRS, YFSETQ. Written as DNA, the CDR3 is TGCGCCAGCAGCTTCCAGGGAGATACGCAGTATTTT. Its translation is CASSFQGDTQYF. Full variable domain (missing parts from reference TRBV5-1 and TRBJ2-3): KAGVTQTPRYLIKTRGQQVTLSCSPISGHRSVSWYQQTPGQGLQFLFEYFSETQRNKGNFPGRFSGRQFSNSRSEMNVSTLELGDSALYLCASSFQGDTQYFGPGTRLTVL.